This entry lists 7 T cell receptor beta chains sequenced from one sample in a study of blood T cell repertoires in COVID-19. The assay was immunoSEQ multiplex PCR, and TCRdb's table has in-frame clones only and misses some. Of 250,000 or so clones listed, roughly nine tenths are singletons. The sequenced sample consisted of peripheral blood. Every receptor here comes from a woman aged 40 to 50 who had recovered from COVID-19.

The chain links TRBV7-9 to TRBJ1-1; unclear D gene. The V end lost 7 bases, the J end lost 5 bases, and 8 bases lay between the germline ends. The germline V gene encodes CDR1 SEHNR and CDR2 FQNEAQ (reference sequence). The CDR3 has 11 amino acids. CDR3 nucleotide sequence: TGTGCCAGCACCGCGGGAACTGAAGCTTTCTTT. Amino acid sequence: CASTAGTEAFF. The full variable domain, rest sourced from reference TRBV7-9 and TRBJ1-1, is DTGVSQNPRHKITKRGQNVTFRCDPISEHNRLYWYRQTLGQGPEFLTYFQNEAQLEKSRLLSDRFSAERPKGSFSTLEIQRTEQGDSAMYLCASTAGTEAFFGQGTRLTVV.

This clone was seen more than once but under ten times. V and J are TRBV10-1 and TRBJ2-1; 8 nucleotides align to TRBD1. V lost 4 bases to trimming and J lost 2 bases; unmatched junction nucleotides: 4. This CDR3 region has 15 residues. CDR1 WNHNN and CDR2 SYGVQD come from the germline V gene (reference sequence). The CDR3 DNA reads as TGCGCCAGCAGTGCCGGGACAGGAACCTACAATGAGCAGTTCTTC. Residues: CASSAGTGTYNEQFF.

The chain joins TRBV7-2 to TRBJ1-5, with TRBD1 as a possible D gene (5 bases). The CDR3 covers 18 residues. Germline-derived CDR1 and CDR2 are SGHTA and FQGNSA. V lost 0 bases and J lost 0, with 15 bases in between. This chain's CDR3 is CASSLADSPLYSNQPQHF. The CDR3 coding sequence is TGTGCCAGCAGCTTAGCCGACAGTCCCCTCTATAGCAATCAGCCCCAGCATTTT.

CDR3 nucleotides: TGCGCCAGCAGCTTGGCCATCGCGGCTAGCGGAACCTACGAGCAGTACTTC. It codes for CASSLAIAASGTYEQYF. The rearrangement links TRBV5-1 to TRBJ2-7; 7 positions agree with TRBD2. V gave up 0 bases and J gave up 2 bases; unmatched junction bases: 11. The germline gives CDR1 SGHRS, CDR2 YFSETQ. The CDR3 loop spans 17 amino acids.

The chain uses TRBV19 and TRBJ2-1; 9 bases map to TRBD1. The CDR3 length is 18 residues. The germline V gene has CDR1 LNHDA and CDR2 SQIVND (reference sequence). Trimming took 3 bases from V and 0 from J; bases not matched to a gene: 9. The CDR3 bases are TGTGCCAGTAGTATCAGGGGTAGGGGACAGGGCTCCTACAATGAGCAGTTCTTC. Translating gives CASSIRGRGQGSYNEQFF.

The V gene is TRBV5-1, the J gene TRBJ2-1, with 15 bases matching TRBD2. The CDR3 runs to 16 residues. The germline V gene has CDR1 SGHRS and CDR2 YFSETQ. The J segment lost 0 bases and the V segment lost 7 bases, leaving 2 bases of the junction unmatched. CDR3 sequence reads: CASGLAGGISYNEQFF. The CDR3 DNA reads as TGCGCCAGCGGACTAGCGGGAGGGATCTCCTACAATGAGCAGTTCTTC.

The genes are TRBV6-6 and TRBJ1-1; TRBD1 might be the D (5 bases). Germline V gene sequence: CDR1 MNHNY, CDR2 SVGAGI (reference sequence). The CDR3 extends over 15 amino acids. Trimming pared 2 bases from V and 5 bases from J, leaving 15 bases between. The chain's CDR3 is CASSYTKPGYTEAFF. The CDR3 DNA follows: TGTGCCAGCAGTTACACCAAACCAGGGTATACTGAAGCTTTCTTT.